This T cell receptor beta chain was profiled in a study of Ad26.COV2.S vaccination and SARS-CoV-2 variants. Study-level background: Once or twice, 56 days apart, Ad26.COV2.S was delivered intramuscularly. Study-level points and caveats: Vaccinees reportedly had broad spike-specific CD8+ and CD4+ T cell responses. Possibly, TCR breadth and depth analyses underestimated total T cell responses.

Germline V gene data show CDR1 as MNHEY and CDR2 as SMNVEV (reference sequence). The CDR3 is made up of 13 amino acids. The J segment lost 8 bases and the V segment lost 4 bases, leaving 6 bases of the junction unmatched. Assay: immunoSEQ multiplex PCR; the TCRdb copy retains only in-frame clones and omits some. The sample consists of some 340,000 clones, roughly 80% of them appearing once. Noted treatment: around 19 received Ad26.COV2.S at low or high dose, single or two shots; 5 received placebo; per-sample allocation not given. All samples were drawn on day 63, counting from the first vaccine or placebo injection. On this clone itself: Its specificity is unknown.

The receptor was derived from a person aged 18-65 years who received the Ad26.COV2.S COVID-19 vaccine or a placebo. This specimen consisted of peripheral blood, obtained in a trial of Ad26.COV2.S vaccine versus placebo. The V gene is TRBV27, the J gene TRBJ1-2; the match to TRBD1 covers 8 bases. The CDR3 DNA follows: TGTGCCAGCAGTTCGCAGGGGGCGAGAGGCTACACCTTC. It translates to CASSSQGARGYTF.